This T cell receptor (beta chain) was obtained from a study of shared clonotypes between healthy human individuals. CDR3 size: 15 residues. V gave up 4 bases and J gave up 4 bases, with 13 bases separating them. Germline V CDR1 and CDR2: MNHEY, SVGAGI. This clone appeared a single time. On ten immunoSEQ deep assay plates, unsorted PBMC DNA was sequenced. Data came from immunoSEQ multiplex PCR; TCRdb stores just in-frame clones and leaves some out. This sample has about 490,000 clones, with 76% found just once. The sample consisted of PBMCs. This receptor was taken from a middle-aged woman in good health. Some clones in this sample may be carry-over from other donors' samples. The chain couples TRBV6-5 to TRBJ2-2; no firm D call. The CDR3 region is CASSSAGSGTGELFF. The CDR3 DNA follows: TGTGCCAGCAGTTCTGCCGGATCGGGCACCGGGGAGCTGTTTTTT.